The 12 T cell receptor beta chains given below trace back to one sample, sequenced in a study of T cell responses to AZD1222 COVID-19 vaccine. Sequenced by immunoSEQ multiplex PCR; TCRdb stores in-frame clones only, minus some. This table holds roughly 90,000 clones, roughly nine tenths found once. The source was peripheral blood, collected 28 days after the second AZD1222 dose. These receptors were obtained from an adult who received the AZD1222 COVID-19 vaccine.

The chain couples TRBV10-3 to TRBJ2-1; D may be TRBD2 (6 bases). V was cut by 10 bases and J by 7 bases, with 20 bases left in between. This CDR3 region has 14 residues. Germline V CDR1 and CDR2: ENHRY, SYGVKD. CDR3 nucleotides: TGTGCCACTAATAATGGGGGGTTGCGAAATGAGCAGTTCTTC. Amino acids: CATNNGGLRNEQFF.

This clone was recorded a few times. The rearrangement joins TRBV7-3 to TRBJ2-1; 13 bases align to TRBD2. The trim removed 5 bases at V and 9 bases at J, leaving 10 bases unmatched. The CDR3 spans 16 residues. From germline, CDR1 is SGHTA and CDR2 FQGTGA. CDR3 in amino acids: CASSPHGLAGAREQFF. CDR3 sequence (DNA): TGTGCCAGCAGCCCTCACGGACTAGCGGGAGCGCGTGAGCAGTTCTTC. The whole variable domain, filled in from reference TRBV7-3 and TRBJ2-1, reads GAGVSQTPSNKVTEKGKYVELRCDPISGHTALYWYRQSLGQGPEFLIYFQGTGAADDSGLPNDRFFAVRPEGSVSTLKIQRTERGDSAVYLCASSPHGLAGAREQFFGPGTRLTVL.

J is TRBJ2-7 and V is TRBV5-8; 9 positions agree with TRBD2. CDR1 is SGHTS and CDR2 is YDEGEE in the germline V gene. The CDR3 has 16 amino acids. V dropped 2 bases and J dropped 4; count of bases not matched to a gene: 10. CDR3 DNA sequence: TGTGCCAGCAGCTTCGAGTCTAGCGGGAATTCGTACGAGCAGTACTTC. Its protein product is CASSFESSGNSYEQYF.

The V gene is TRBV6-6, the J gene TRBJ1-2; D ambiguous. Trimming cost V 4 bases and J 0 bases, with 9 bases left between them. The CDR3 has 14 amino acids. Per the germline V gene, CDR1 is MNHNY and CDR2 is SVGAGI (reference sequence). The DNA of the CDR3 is TGTGCCAGCAGTTCTCCAACTTCTAACTATGGCTACACCTTC. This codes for CASSSPTSNYGYTF.

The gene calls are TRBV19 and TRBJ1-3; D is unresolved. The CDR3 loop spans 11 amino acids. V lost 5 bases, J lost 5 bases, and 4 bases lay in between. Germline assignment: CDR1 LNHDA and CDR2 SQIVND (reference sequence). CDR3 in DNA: TGTGCCAGTAGTGGACGAAACACCATATATTTT. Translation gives CASSGRNTIYF. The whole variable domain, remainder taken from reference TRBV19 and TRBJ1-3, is DGGITQSPKYLFRKEGQNVTLSCEQNLNHDAMYWYRQDPGQGLRLIYYSQIVNDFQKGDIAEGYSVSREKKESFPLTVTSAQKNPTAFYLCASSGRNTIYFGEGSWLTVV.

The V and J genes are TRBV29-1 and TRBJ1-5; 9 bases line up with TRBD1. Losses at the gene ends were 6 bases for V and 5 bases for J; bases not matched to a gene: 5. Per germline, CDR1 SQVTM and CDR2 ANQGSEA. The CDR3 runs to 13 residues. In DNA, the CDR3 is TGCAGCGTCCGGGGACAGGGAGATCAGCCCCAGCATTTT. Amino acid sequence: CSVRGQGDQPQHF.

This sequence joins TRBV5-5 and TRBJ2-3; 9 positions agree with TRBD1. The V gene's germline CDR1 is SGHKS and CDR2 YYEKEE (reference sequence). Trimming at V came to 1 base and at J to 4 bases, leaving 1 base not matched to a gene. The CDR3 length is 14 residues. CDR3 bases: TGTGCCAGCAGCTTGAGACAGGGGGCAGATACGCAGTATTTT. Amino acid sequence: CASSLRQGADTQYF.

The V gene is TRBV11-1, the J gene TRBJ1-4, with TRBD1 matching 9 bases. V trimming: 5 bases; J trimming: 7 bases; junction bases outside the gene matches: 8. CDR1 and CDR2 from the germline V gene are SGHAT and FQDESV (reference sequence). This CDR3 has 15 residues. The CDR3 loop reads CASSPPGQGGEKLFF. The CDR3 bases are TGTGCCAGCAGCCCACCGGGACAGGGCGGTGAAAAACTGTTTTTT.

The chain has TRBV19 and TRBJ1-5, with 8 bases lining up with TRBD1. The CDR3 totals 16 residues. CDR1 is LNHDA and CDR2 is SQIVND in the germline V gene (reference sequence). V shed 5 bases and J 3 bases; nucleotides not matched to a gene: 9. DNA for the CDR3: TGTGCCAGTAGTTCCCCGACAGGGGCCTACAATCAGCCCCAGCATTTT. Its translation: CASSSPTGAYNQPQHF.

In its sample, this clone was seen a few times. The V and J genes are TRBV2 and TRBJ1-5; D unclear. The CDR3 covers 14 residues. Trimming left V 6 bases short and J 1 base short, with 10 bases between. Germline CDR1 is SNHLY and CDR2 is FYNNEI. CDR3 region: CASSPGFSNQPQHF. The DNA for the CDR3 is TGTGCCAGCAGCCCGGGGTTCAGCAATCAGCCCCAGCATTTT.

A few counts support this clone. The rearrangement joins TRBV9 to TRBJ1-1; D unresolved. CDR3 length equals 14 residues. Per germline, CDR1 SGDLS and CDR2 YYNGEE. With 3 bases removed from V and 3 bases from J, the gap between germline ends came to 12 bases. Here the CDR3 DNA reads TGTGCCAGCAGCGACCTGTCCTATGACACTGAAGCTTTCTTT. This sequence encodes CASSDLSYDTEAFF.

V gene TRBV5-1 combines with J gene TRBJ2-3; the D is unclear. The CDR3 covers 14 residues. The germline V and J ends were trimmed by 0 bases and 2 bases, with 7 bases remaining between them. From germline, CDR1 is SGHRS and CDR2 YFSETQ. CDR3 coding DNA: TGCGCCAGCAGCTTGGCGATAGACACAGATACGCAGTATTTT. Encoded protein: CASSLAIDTDTQYF.